This T cell receptor beta chain stems from a study of blood T cell repertoires in COVID-19. Overall study: Donors in the United States, Italy and Spain gave samples during acute or convalescent COVID-19. Sources were T cells, B-cell-depleted T cells, or PBMCs; the material itself was cDNA or gDNA.

Original handling: Reference gene primer amplification in the assay estimated nucleated cell counts. Some clones are missing from TCRdb's copy, which holds only in-frame ones; the method was immunoSEQ multiplex PCR. Clone size and the V and J calls come from that table; the DNA yielded D and trimming. The table lists about 100,000 clones, 70% to 90% of them singletons. Germline CDR1 MGHRA, CDR2 YSYEKL. With V trimmed by 8 bases and J by 6 bases, 7 bases remained unmatched. This CDR3 contains 15 residues. Specimen: peripheral blood. The chain recombines TRBV4-1 with TRBJ2-7, with 16 nucleotides matching TRBD2. The TCR sequence derives from a human donor in a cohort sampled during active COVID-19. CDR3 protein: CASAPGLAGGSEQYF. The CDR3 DNA reads TGCGCCAGCGCACCGGGACTAGCGGGGGGGAGCGAGCAGTACTTC.